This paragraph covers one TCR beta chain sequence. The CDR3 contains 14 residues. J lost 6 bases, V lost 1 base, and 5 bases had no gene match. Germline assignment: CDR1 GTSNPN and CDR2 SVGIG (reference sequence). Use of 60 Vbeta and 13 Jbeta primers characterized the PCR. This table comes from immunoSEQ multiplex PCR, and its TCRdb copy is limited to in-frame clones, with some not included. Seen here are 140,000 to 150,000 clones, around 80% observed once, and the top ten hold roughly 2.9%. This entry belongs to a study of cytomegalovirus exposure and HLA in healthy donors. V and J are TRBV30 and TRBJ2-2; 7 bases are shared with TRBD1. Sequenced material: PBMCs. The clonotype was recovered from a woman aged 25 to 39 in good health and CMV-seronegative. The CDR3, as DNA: TGTGCCTGGAGTGCTGGACAGGTCGCCGGGGAGCTGTTTTTT. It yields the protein CAWSAGQVAGELFF.